The rows below give T cell receptor beta chains drawn from one sample of a study of cytomegalovirus exposure and HLA in healthy donors. The data were produced by immunoSEQ multiplex PCR, yet TCRdb's version contains in-frame clones alone and is incomplete. The sample gives roughly 170,000 clones, around 83% of which show up once; roughly 1.6% is in the top ten. Source material: PBMCs. These receptors originate from a man between 45 and 60 years old in good health and CMV-seronegative. Each CDR3 is given with its conserved first and last residue. The D gene is left open where the match is weak. Clone size is stated in some rows and not others, as once, few, many or a class when expanded.

j_gene	v_gene	d_gene	abundance	CDR3nt	CDR3aa
TRBJ2-2	TRBV6-6	TRBD1	few	TGTGCCAGCAGTTACTCTGGGGACAGGAACACCGGGGAGCTGTTTTTT	CASSYSGDRNTGELFF
TRBJ2-1	TRBV7-3	-	-	TGTGCCAGCAGCCTGCGAGGGGGCTCCTACAATGAGCAGTTCTTC	CASSLRGGSYNEQFF
TRBJ1-5	TRBV7-2	TRBD1	-	TGTGCCAGCAGCTTAGCTTCAGTAGGGGGCCAGCCCCAGCATTTT	CASSLASVGGQPQHF
TRBJ2-5	TRBV6-4	-	-	TGTGCCAGCAGTGCCACGACAGATCAAGAGACCCAGTACTTC	CASSATTDQETQYF
TRBJ1-3	TRBV19	-	-	TGTGCCAGTAGTATAGATCGGGGGAACACCATATATTTT	CASSIDRGNTIYF
TRBJ2-2	TRBV7-3	TRBD2	-	TGTGCCAGCAGCTGGAGCGCGGGACTAGTGGGGGAGCTGTTTTTT	CASSWSAGLVGELFF
TRBJ2-1	TRBV18	TRBD2	few	TGTGCCAGCCGCGATAGCGGGCAGTACAATGAGCAGTTCTTC	CASRDSGQYNEQFF
TRBJ2-1	TRBV18	-	-	TGTGCCAGCTCACACTATAACAATGAGCAGTTCTTC	CASSHYNNEQFF
TRBJ1-5	TRBV7-2	TRBD1	few	TGTGCCAGCAGCCCACAGGGGGGGCAGCCCCAGCATTTT	CASSPQGGQPQHF
TRBJ2-7	TRBV11-2	TRBD2	-	TGTGCCAGCAGCCTCAAACAGGGACTAGCGACCTACGAGCAGTACTTC	CASSLKQGLATYEQYF
TRBJ1-1	TRBV28	TRBD1	-	TGTGCCAGCCGACCCCCCGGGACAGGGGCTTTCTTT	CASRPPGTGAFF
TRBJ1-5	TRBV27	-	few	TGTGCCAGCAGTAATTACGGGATCCACAATCAGCCCCAGCATTTT	CASSNYGIHNQPQHF
TRBJ2-3	TRBV30	-	-	TGTGCCTGGAGTAACGCGGCAGATACGCAGTATTTT	CAWSNAADTQYF
TRBJ1-2	TRBV18	TRBD1	-	TGTGCCAGCTCATTTCGACAGGGGGTGGTAGATGGCTACACCTTC	CASSFRQGVVDGYTF
TRBJ2-4	TRBV4-1	-	few	TGCGCCAGCAGCCAAGATCGGCGGGTTATCAAAAACATTCAGTACTTC	CASSQDRRVIKNIQYF
TRBJ2-7	TRBV21-1	-	once	TGTGCCAGCAACCTAATTACGGTTCGACGGGGGGGCCTCGGAACCTACGAGCAGTACTTC	CASNLITVRRGGLGTYEQYF
TRBJ2-5	TRBV7-3	-	once	TGTGCCAGCAGCCGCTTGGACAGGGAGGGTGAGACCCAGTACTTC	CASSRLDREGETQYF
TRBJ2-7	TRBV6-4	TRBD1	-	TGTGCCAGCAGTCAGGACAGGGGATACGAGCAGTACTTC	CASSQDRGYEQYF
TRBJ2-1	TRBV7-3	-	-	TGTGCCAGCAGCCCTGGGTCCGGACTCTACAATGAGCAGTTCTTC	CASSPGSGLYNEQFF
TRBJ1-5	TRBV5-1	-	-	TGCGCCAGCAGCTGGACCCCTTGGACACCACCGAATCAGCCCCAGCATTTT	CASSWTPWTPPNQPQHF
TRBJ2-2	TRBV28	-	-	TGTGCCAGCAGGGGGACTTTCGCGTGGGAGCTGTTTTTT	CASRGTFAWELFF
TRBJ2-1	TRBV18	-	-	TGTGCCAGCTCACCACAAGAGGACTATGTGCCCAATGAGCAGTTCTTC	CASSPQEDYVPNEQFF
TRBJ2-1	TRBV9	TRBD2	-	TGTGCCAGCAGACCGCTAGCGGGGTCCTACAATGAGCAGTTCTTC	CASRPLAGSYNEQFF
TRBJ2-6	TRBV5-1	-	few	TGCGCCAGCAGCTTGGGGAGGGCTTACGGGGCCAACGTCCTGACTTTC	CASSLGRAYGANVLTF
TRBJ1-5	TRBV6-6	-	few	TGTGCCAGCAGTTATTCCGGGGATCAGCCCCAGCATTTT	CASSYSGDQPQHF
TRBJ2-3	TRBV7-3	TRBD1	-	TGTGCCAGCAGCTTAACGCGGGACAGGGGCACAGATACGCAGTATTTT	CASSLTRDRGTDTQYF
TRBJ1-2	TRBV19	-	-	TGTGCCAGTAGGACACAGGGAGCTAACTATGGCTACACCTTC	CASRTQGANYGYTF
TRBJ2-1	TRBV23-1	TRBD2	-	TGCGCCAGCAGTCCTCATACAGGGAGCGGGAGTAATGAGCAGTTCTTC	CASSPHTGSGSNEQFF
TRBJ2-7	TRBV7-6	-	-	TGTGCCAGCAGCTTAGCTTCGGCAGACGGGTTCCGGGGCGAGCAGTACTTC	CASSLASADGFRGEQYF
TRBJ2-7	TRBV5-8	TRBD2	-	TGTGCCAGCAGCCGGACTAGCGGGGGCCAAATCTACGAGCAGTACTTC	CASSRTSGGQIYEQYF
TRBJ2-3	TRBV19	-	-	TGTGCCAGTAGTATTCGGGGGGCAGTGTCAGATACGCAGTATTTT	CASSIRGAVSDTQYF
TRBJ2-7	TRBV7-2	TRBD1	-	TGTGCCAGCAGCTTTTCCGGGACAGCCTACGAGCAGTACTTC	CASSFSGTAYEQYF
TRBJ1-5	TRBV5-5	-	-	TGTGCCAGCAGCTTTGCAGATAGCAATCAGCCCCAGCATTTT	CASSFADSNQPQHF
TRBJ2-5	TRBV7-2	-	-	TGTGCCAGCAGCTTAGGCCCGGGAGAGACCCAGTACTTC	CASSLGPGETQYF
TRBJ2-7	TRBV29-1	-	-	TGCAGCGTGAGACAGGAAGGGTCCTACGAGCAGTACTTC	CSVRQEGSYEQYF
TRBJ2-1	TRBV7-3	-	-	TGTGCCAGCAGCTTAATGGGGGGGGCCTCCAATGAGCAGTTCTTC	CASSLMGGASNEQFF
TRBJ1-1	TRBV7-2	-	-	TGTGCCAGCAGCTCGCGTTGGGTTGGCAGGTCCTACACTGAAGCTTTCTTT	CASSSRWVGRSYTEAFF
TRBJ2-5	TRBV2	-	-	TGTGCCAGCAGCCTCAGGGGCCCAGAGACCCAGTACTTC	CASSLRGPETQYF
TRBJ1-1	TRBV7-9	TRBD1	-	TGTGCCAGCAGCGACAGGGGTGGGAGCACTGAAGCTTTCTTT	CASSDRGGSTEAFF
TRBJ2-5	TRBV7-2	TRBD2	-	TGTGCCAGCAGCCCAACTAGCGGGGGGGCGGAGACCCAGTACTTC	CASSPTSGGAETQYF
TRBJ2-7	TRBV5-6	TRBD1	-	TGTGCCAGCAGCTTGACCAATTTCAGGGGGCGTTACGAGCAGTACTTC	CASSLTNFRGRYEQYF
TRBJ2-4	TRBV15	TRBD1	-	TGTGCCACCAGCAGATTTCCGGGACAGGGAAGAAAAAACATTCAGTACTTC	CATSRFPGQGRKNIQYF
TRBJ1-3	TRBV18	TRBD1	-	TGTGCCAGCTCACCAAGTGGGACAGGCCGATTGTACACCATATATTTT	CASSPSGTGRLYTIYF
TRBJ2-5	TRBV7-2	TRBD2	-	TGTGCCAGCAGCCCACGACTAGCGGGAATGGAGACCCAGTACTTC	CASSPRLAGMETQYF
TRBJ1-4	TRBV5-6	-	-	TGTGCCAGCAGCTTGGTTGCGTCCGCCGCAACTAATGAAAAACTGTTTTTT	CASSLVASAATNEKLFF
TRBJ1-5	TRBV18	TRBD1	few	TGTGCCAGCTCACCTACCGGGACAGGGGATCAGCCCCAGCATTTT	CASSPTGTGDQPQHF
TRBJ2-1	TRBV9	-	-	TGTGCCAGCAGCGTAGGGGGCGGCTCCTACAATGAGCAGTTCTTC	CASSVGGGSYNEQFF
TRBJ1-6	TRBV6-5	-	-	TGTGCCAGCAGTTACTATAGGGGGGGCGGTTCACCCCTCCACTTT	CASSYYRGGGSPLHF
TRBJ1-1	TRBV5-1	TRBD1	-	TGCGCCAGCAGCTGGGACAGCACTGAAGCTTTCTTT	CASSWDSTEAFF
TRBJ2-3	TRBV29-1	-	-	TGCAGCGTTACAGGTTACACTAGCACAGATACGCAGTATTTT	CSVTGYTSTDTQYF
TRBJ2-7	TRBV27	-	-	TGTGCCAGCAGTTTTCGCCAGGGCTACGAGCAGTACTTC	CASSFRQGYEQYF
TRBJ2-3	TRBV7-2	TRBD2	-	TGTGCCAGCAGCTTAGCAGGACTAGCGACAGATACGCAGTATTTT	CASSLAGLATDTQYF
TRBJ2-3	TRBV30	-	once	TGTGCCTGGAGTTTGGGGTTTTCGGTACAGGGAGGGGTGGTAGATACGCAGTATTTT	CAWSLGFSVQGGVVDTQYF
TRBJ1-3	TRBV6-5	-	-	TGTGCCAGCAGTTACATGGGGAGCAACTCTGGAAACACCATATATTTT	CASSYMGSNSGNTIYF
TRBJ2-3	TRBV7-9	TRBD1	once	TGTGCCAGCAGCTCGATCGACAGGGTGTACGCAGATACGCAGTATTTT	CASSSIDRVYADTQYF
TRBJ1-2	TRBV13	TRBD1	-	TGTGCCAGCAGCCCGAAGGACAGGGGGTACTATGGCTACACCTTC	CASSPKDRGYYGYTF
TRBJ2-1	TRBV5-1	-	-	TGCGCCAGCAGTTTCGATCCGGGATCATACAATGAGCAGTTCTTC	CASSFDPGSYNEQFF
TRBJ1-1	TRBV18	-	-	TGTGCCAGCTCAGCCGGGCGGGGGAACACTGAAGCTTTCTTT	CASSAGRGNTEAFF
TRBJ1-1	TRBV7-9	-	-	TGTGCCAGCAGCTTAGGCCTCGGCAGGGGGAACACTGAAGCTTTCTTT	CASSLGLGRGNTEAFF
TRBJ2-1	TRBV5-6	-	-	TGTGCCAGCAGCTTGCGGGGACACCTCAATGAGCAGTTCTTC	CASSLRGHLNEQFF